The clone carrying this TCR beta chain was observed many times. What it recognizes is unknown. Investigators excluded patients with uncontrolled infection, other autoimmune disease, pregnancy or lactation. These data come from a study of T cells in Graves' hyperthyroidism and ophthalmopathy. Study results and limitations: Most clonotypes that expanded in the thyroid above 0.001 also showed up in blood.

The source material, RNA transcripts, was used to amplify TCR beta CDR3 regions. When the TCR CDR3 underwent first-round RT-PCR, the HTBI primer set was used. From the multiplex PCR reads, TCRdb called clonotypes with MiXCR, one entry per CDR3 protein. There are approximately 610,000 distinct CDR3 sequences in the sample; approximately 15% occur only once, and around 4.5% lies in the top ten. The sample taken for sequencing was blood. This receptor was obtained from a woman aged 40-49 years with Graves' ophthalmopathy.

CDR3 sequence (DNA): TGTGCCAGCAGCCAAGATCAGCGACAACAAGCTTTCTTT. Protein sequence: CASSQDQRQQAFF. The chain has TRBV3-1 and TRBJ1-1; no reliable D call. From germline, CDR1 is LGHDT and CDR2 YNNKEL (reference sequence). V was pared by 0 bases and J by 9 bases, with 11 bases between. This CDR3 spans 13 amino acids.